This T cell receptor (beta chain) was sequenced in a study of blood T cell repertoires in COVID-19. This CDR3 spans 14 amino acids. Germline-derived CDR1 and CDR2 are SGHVS and FNYEAQ. V was shortened by 4 bases and J by 2 bases, with 11 bases between the two germline ends. As originally analysed: It was from reference gene primer amplification that nucleated cell counts were estimated. Assay: immunoSEQ multiplex PCR; the TCRdb copy retains only in-frame clones and omits some. From that table come the V and J calls and clone size; the DNA was used to work out D and trimming. The profile covers fewer than 250,000 clones, with roughly nine tenths appearing a single time and 1.1% taken by the ten largest.

The V gene is TRBV7-6, the J gene TRBJ2-5, with D tentatively TRBD1 (6 bases). Sequenced: peripheral blood. The origin of this receptor is a young man with acute or convalescent COVID-19. This CDR3 reads CASSSTDRQETQYF. CDR3 in DNA: TGTGCCAGCAGCTCGACGGACAGACAAGAGACCCAGTACTTC.